Listed here are 29 T cell receptor beta chains from one sample, sequenced in a study of CD8+ T cells in alopecia areata. Extracted RNA was reverse transcribed, and the resulting cDNA served as sequencing template. Method: immunoSEQ multiplex PCR; TCRdb's copy keeps in-frame clones and lacks some. Of about 150,000 clones in the sample, more than 45% were seen once. The specimen sequenced was CD4+ T cells sorted from blood. These receptors all stem from a human donor with alopecia areata.

This chain connects TRBV5-1 to TRBJ2-1, with 9 bases matching TRBD1. The V and J ends lost 5 bases and 5 bases, in that order; junction bases with no gene match: 11. In germline, CDR1 is SGHRS, CDR2 YFSETQ. The CDR3 covers 16 residues. For the CDR3, the DNA is TGCGCCAGCAGAGAAACTCCGGGACAGGGAAACAATGAGCAGTTCTTC. Translated: CASRETPGQGNNEQFF.

This sequence joins TRBV4-1 and TRBJ2-1; no clear D gene. The V end was cut by 2 bases, the J end by 5 bases, with 10 bases between. Germline CDR1 reads MGHRA; CDR2 reads YSYEKL. The CDR3 runs 14 residues. The CDR3 loop is CASSQTSRNNEQFF. The CDR3, as DNA: TGCGCCAGCAGCCAAACCTCTAGAAACAATGAGCAGTTCTTC.

This rearrangement joins TRBV11-1 to TRBJ2-2; 9 bases are a match to TRBD1. CDR3 size: 16 residues. The J segment lost 5 bases and the V segment lost 5 bases, leaving 9 bases of the junction unmatched. Germline V gives CDR1 SGHAT, CDR2 FQDESV (reference sequence). The CDR3 nucleotides read TGTGCCAGCAGCCCCACCGGGACAGGGTGGACCGGGGAGCTGTTTTTT. It specifies CASSPTGTGWTGELFF.

This clone has more than one count but fewer than ten. This chain uses TRBV5-1 with TRBJ2-2, with unresolved D. CDR3 length: 14 amino acids. V shed 1 base and J shed 4 bases, with 8 bases lying between them. The germline V gene encodes CDR1 SGHRS and CDR2 YFSETQ. The CDR3: CASSLSKPTGELFF. Here the CDR3 DNA reads TGCGCCAGCAGCTTGTCGAAACCCACCGGGGAGCTGTTTTTT.

This chain uses TRBV18 with TRBJ2-7; tentative D call: TRBD1 (6 bases). This CDR3 spans 15 amino acids. Trimming cost V 1 base and J 1 base, with 11 bases left between them. The germline gives CDR1 KGHSH, CDR2 LQKENI. CDR3 DNA: TGTGCCAGCTCACCACGCGGTCAGGGGTCCTACGAGCAGTACTTC. It is translated as CASSPRGQGSYEQYF.

This sequence joins TRBV29-1 and TRBJ2-1, with D possibly being TRBD1 (6 bases). The germline V gene encodes CDR1 SQVTM and CDR2 ANQGSEA. V was trimmed by 4 bases and J by 7 bases, leaving 20 bases between them. CDR3 length: 15 residues. The CDR3 is CSVVAGQQTRNEQFF. CDR3 sequence (DNA): TGCAGCGTTGTGGCTGGACAGCAGACAAGGAATGAGCAGTTCTTC.

The chain combines TRBV6-1 with TRBJ2-4; TRBD2 might be the D (5 bases). The CDR3 totals 14 residues. V gave up 4 bases and J gave up 6 bases, with 13 bases separating them. Germline CDR1 is MNHNS and CDR2 is SASEGT. The CDR3 sequence is CASSGKGVGNIQYF. DNA of the CDR3: TGTGCCAGCAGTGGGAAGGGAGTGGGAAACATTCAGTACTTC.

The rearrangement uses TRBV6-1 and TRBJ1-2, with D possibly TRBD1 on 5 matching bases. CDR1 is MNHNS and CDR2 is SASEGT in the germline V gene. Trimming stripped 6 bases from V and 0 bases from J, with 14 bases between. The CDR3 sequence is 15 residues long. CDR3 sequence reads: CASSSGAGANYGYTF. CDR3 in DNA: TGTGCCAGCAGCTCCGGGGCTGGAGCTAACTATGGCTACACCTTC.

This rearrangement joins TRBV9 to TRBJ2-7, with D possibly called TRBD1 or TRBD2 (5 bases each). The V end lost 4 bases, the J end lost 6 bases, and 17 bases lay between the germline ends. Germline lookup yields CDR1 SGDLS and CDR2 YYNGEE. CDR3 length: 14 amino acids. The CDR3 spells CASSRGPIPSEQYF. CDR3 in DNA: TGTGCCAGCAGCAGGGGACCGATCCCCTCCGAGCAGTACTTC.

The sample holds a few counts of this clone. J is TRBJ2-1 and V is TRBV29-1; D is perhaps TRBD1 (5 bases). The CDR3 extends over 12 amino acids. In germline, CDR1 is SQVTM, CDR2 ANQGSEA. Between the trimmed V and J ends, which lost 3 bases and 6 bases, there was a span of 9 bases. The CDR3, as DNA: TGCAGCGTTGACCCAGGGCGCAATGAGCAGTTCTTC. It translates to CSVDPGRNEQFF.

The rearrangement joins TRBV29-1 to TRBJ2-7, with 11 positions matching TRBD2. The germline CDR1 and CDR2 sequences are SQVTM and ANQGSEA. Unmatched junction bases numbered 7, after V lost 3 bases and J lost 12 bases. The CDR3 sequence is 12 residues long. The CDR3 DNA sequence: TGCAGCGTTGAGGTAGCGGGAGGGCCCCGGTACTTC. This sequence encodes CSVEVAGGPRYF.

The J gene is TRBJ2-7, the V gene TRBV29-1; D uncertain. The CDR3 extends over 13 amino acids. V lost 4 bases and J lost 4, with 14 bases in between. Germline CDR1 SQVTM, CDR2 ANQGSEA. The CDR3 reads CSVVGFREYEQYF. The CDR3 DNA is TGCAGCGTTGTTGGGTTTAGAGAGTACGAGCAGTACTTC.

The V gene is TRBV29-1, the J gene TRBJ2-5; 11 bases map to TRBD1. V lost 6 bases and J lost 4; bases outside the gene matches: 4. Germline V gene sequence: CDR1 SQVTM, CDR2 ANQGSEA. This CDR3 region has 13 residues. The CDR3 DNA reads as TGCAGCGTGGACAGGGGGCGGGGAGAGACCCAGTACTTC. It translates to CSVDRGRGETQYF.

This clone was seen more than once but under ten times. The rearrangement links TRBV30 to TRBJ1-1; no firm D call. CDR1 and CDR2 from the germline V gene are GTSNPN and SVGIG (reference sequence). This CDR3 region has 14 residues. Deletions cut 2 bases from V and 8 bases from J, with 18 bases between. The CDR3 DNA sequence: TGTGCCTGGAGTAAGGTAGCGGGATCCGAAGAAGCTTTCTTT. Residues: CAWSKVAGSEEAFF.

This clone was seen a handful of times. The chain links TRBV25-1 to TRBJ2-1, with 10 bases fitting TRBD2. V was clipped by 3 bases and J by 6 bases; unmatched bases: 11. CDR3 length equals 17 residues. CDR1 is MGHDK and CDR2 is SYGVNS in the germline V gene. In DNA form, the CDR3 reads TGTGCCAGCAGTGATAGGGCTAGCGGGAGTTTAGGCAATGAGCAGTTCTTC. Protein sequence: CASSDRASGSLGNEQFF. Combining the CDR3 with reference TRBV25-1 and TRBJ2-1 gives the whole variable domain EADIYQTPRYLVIGTGKKITLECSQTMGHDKMYWYQQDPGMELHLIHYSYGVNSTEKGDLSSESTVSRIRTEHFPLTLESARPSHTSQYLCASSDRASGSLGNEQFFGPGTRLTVL.

V gene TRBV5-1 combines with J gene TRBJ1-2; 8 nucleotides line up with TRBD1. CDR1 SGHRS and CDR2 YFSETQ come from the germline V gene. The CDR3 is made up of 14 amino acids. The ends lost 3 bases at V and 2 bases at J; junction bases unmatched: 3. The CDR3 DNA sequence: TGCGCCAGCAGCTCCAGGGGGCTCAACTATGGCTACACCTTC. It translates to CASSSRGLNYGYTF.

Remarks on this clone: At the DNA level, this CDR3 is encoded by other sequences in the same sample as well. The chain recombines TRBV29-1 with TRBJ1-1, with D possibly matching TRBD1 (5 bases). V lost 6 bases to trimming and J lost 0 bases, with 11 bases between them. This CDR3 has 13 amino acids. Germline V gene lookup returns CDR1 SQVTM and CDR2 ANQGSEA. CDR3: CSVRGRMNTEAFF. In nucleotides, the CDR3 is TGCAGCGTGAGGGGACGGATGAACACTGAAGCTTTCTTT. Full variable domain (rest looked up from reference TRBV29-1 and TRBJ1-1): SAVISQKPSRDICQRGTSLTIQCQVDSQVTMMFWYRQQPGQSLTLIATANQGSEATYESGFVIDKFPISRPNLTFSTLTVSNMSPEDSSIYLCSVRGRMNTEAFFGQGTRLTVV.

This clone was picked up a small number of times. V gene TRBV29-1 combines with J gene TRBJ2-7; perhaps TRBD1 as D (6 bases). The CDR3 length is 13 residues. V was trimmed by 7 bases and J by 5 bases, leaving 18 bases between them. The germline V gene encodes CDR1 SQVTM and CDR2 ANQGSEA. The CDR3 loop is CSAHRQGSHEQYF. The CDR3 DNA reads TGCAGCGCCCATCGCCAGGGGAGCCACGAGCAGTACTTC.

This clone has a handful of counts. The chain links TRBV7-9 to TRBJ2-6; D is unresolved. CDR3 length: 15 amino acids. V lost 3 bases to trimming and J lost 3 bases, with 9 bases between them. Germline lookup yields CDR1 SEHNR and CDR2 FQNEAQ (reference sequence). The CDR3 protein is CASSLLGYGANVLTF. Written as DNA, the CDR3 is TGTGCCAGCAGCTTGCTCGGTTATGGGGCCAACGTCCTGACTTTC.

The V call is TRBV7-9, the J call TRBJ2-1; the D gene is possibly TRBD1 (6 bases). The CDR3 is made up of 13 amino acids. Trimming took 5 bases from V and 4 from J, leaving 9 bases between them. Germline CDR1 is SEHNR and CDR2 is FQNEAQ (reference sequence). Here the CDR3 DNA reads TGTGCCAGCAGCGCAGGACAGTACAATGAGCAGTTCTTC. It specifies CASSAGQYNEQFF.

The genes are TRBV5-1 and TRBJ2-6; no clear D gene. The CDR3 contains 15 residues. From germline, CDR1 is SGHRS and CDR2 YFSETQ. V lost 1 base and J 2 bases, leaving 7 bases between the germline ends. The CDR3 coding sequence is TGCGCCAGCAGCTTGTATGGAACTGGGGCCAACGTCCTGACTTTC. Residues: CASSLYGTGANVLTF.

This rearrangement joins TRBV4-2 to TRBJ2-6; D gene ambiguous. This CDR3 is built from 13 residues. Germline V gene lookup returns CDR1 LGHNA and CDR2 YNFKEQ. V lost 1 base and J 4 bases, leaving 2 bases between the germline ends. CDR3 protein: CASSQVGANVLTF. The CDR3 DNA sequence: TGTGCCAGCAGCCAAGTGGGGGCCAACGTCCTGACTTTC.

This clone was recorded a few times. The CDR3: CASSPTGGLTTDTQYF. The CDR3 DNA sequence: TGTGCCAGCAGCCCCACAGGGGGATTAACCACAGATACGCAGTATTTT. The gene calls are TRBV7-3 and TRBJ2-3; 8 bases fit TRBD1. CDR1 and CDR2 (germline): SGHTA, FQGTGA. The CDR3 is made up of 16 amino acids. V dropped 5 bases and J dropped 2; count of bases not matched to a gene: 9.

A few counts support this clone. The same CDR3 also results from other DNA sequences found in this sample. The chain links TRBV7-3 to TRBJ2-3, with D unresolved. This CDR3 region has 12 residues. The germline V gene encodes CDR1 SGHTA and CDR2 FQGTGA. Between the trimmed V and J ends, which lost 5 bases and 3 bases, there was a span of 6 bases. The CDR3 DNA is TGTGCCAGCAGCCCTAATACAGATACGCAGTATTTT. Its translation: CASSPNTDTQYF.

The V call is TRBV30, the J call TRBJ1-3; TRBD1 might be the D (6 bases). Germline lookup yields CDR1 GTSNPN and CDR2 SVGIG (reference sequence). V shed 2 bases and J shed 1 base, with 9 bases lying between them. The CDR3 extends over 14 amino acids. This CDR3 reads CAWSHRVSGNTIYF. CDR3 sequence (DNA): TGTGCCTGGAGTCACAGGGTTTCTGGAAACACCATATATTTT.

The table lists this clone with a few counts. The chain recombines TRBV19 with TRBJ2-7; D gene ambiguous. V lost 4 bases to trimming and J lost 5 bases, with 9 bases between them. Germline V gene lookup returns CDR1 LNHDA and CDR2 SQIVND (reference sequence). CDR3 size: 12 residues. CDR3 amino acids: CASSSAYHEQYF. Here the CDR3 DNA reads TGTGCCAGTAGTAGCGCTTACCACGAGCAGTACTTC.

The table lists this clone with a few counts. J is TRBJ2-5 and V is TRBV7-3; possibly TRBD1 or TRBD2 for D (6 bases each). The V gene lost 5 bases and the J gene lost 1 base, with 14 bases spanning the gap. This CDR3 region has 15 residues. The V gene's germline CDR1 is SGHTA and CDR2 FQGTGA. CDR3 loop: CASSRGVSPQETQYF. The CDR3 DNA follows: TGTGCCAGCAGCAGGGGGGTCTCCCCCCAAGAGACCCAGTACTTC.

V is TRBV4-1 and J is TRBJ1-4, with 7 bases fitting TRBD1. CDR3 size: 15 residues. CDR1 and CDR2 (germline): MGHRA, YSYEKL. J was trimmed by 7 bases and V by 2 bases; bases with no gene match: 7. The CDR3 region has the DNA TGCGCCAGCAGCCAACCCCCGAGGGGGCGTGAAAAACTGTTTTTT. Its protein is CASSQPPRGREKLFF.

V gene TRBV25-1 combines with J gene TRBJ1-5; 8 bases agree with TRBD1. Germline lookup yields CDR1 MGHDK and CDR2 SYGVNS. The junction had 7 bases not matched to a gene; V was cut back by 7 bases and J by 5 bases. This CDR3 region has 14 residues. The CDR3 region is CASTPGGLDQPQHF. For the CDR3, the DNA is TGTGCCAGCACCCCAGGGGGCTTAGATCAGCCCCAGCATTTT.